The 18 T cell receptor beta chains below come from one sample, sequenced in a study of CD8 T cells in ankylosing spondylitis listed by TCRdb under 2017. The library was produced with 5' RACE. TCRdb records Illumina HiSeq 2500 as the sequencer. TCRdb applied fastp at Q25 and MiXCR to the public reads, then kept only in-frame beta chains. Entries that share a CDR3 protein sequence are merged under the most common genes and DNA. For this sample the table gives about 340,000 distinct CDR3 sequences, of which 14% to 15% were detected only once. Together, the top ten hold approximately 1.1% of the sample. The sequencing input was blood, either unsorted or a sorted T cell fraction (not recorded which). These receptors came from a male donor with ankylosing spondylitis or in good health (not recorded which).

The chain carries TRBV5-1 and TRBJ2-3, with TRBD2 matching 8 bases. Germline CDR1 and CDR2: SGHRS and YFSETQ. The CDR3 runs 16 residues. J lost 2 bases, V lost 0 bases, and 5 bases had no gene match. This CDR3 is CASSLGAGGFTDTQYF. CDR3 coding DNA: TGCGCCAGCAGCTTGGGCGCGGGAGGATTCACAGATACGCAGTATTTT. Looking up the rest from reference TRBV5-1 and TRBJ2-3 gives the full variable domain: KAGVTQTPRYLIKTRGQQVTLSCSPISGHRSVSWYQQTPGQGLQFLFEYFSETQRNKGNFPGRFSGRQFSNSRSEMNVSTLELGDSALYLCASSLGAGGFTDTQYFGPGTRLTVL.

This clonotype came up a few times. V usage is TRBV12-3 or TRBV12-4 and J usage is TRBJ1-5; D is perhaps TRBD1 (6 bases). The ends were cut back, 6 bases at V and 4 bases at J, with 16 bases in the middle. The CDR3 sequence is 15 residues long. CDR3 in DNA: TGTGCCAGCAGCCGCGGACAGACTGGGAATCAGCCCCAGCATTTT. Protein product: CASSRGQTGNQPQHF.

This clonotype was detected only a few times. V usage is TRBV20-1 and J usage is TRBJ2-4; 10 bases line up with TRBD2. V was pared by 3 bases and J by 1 base, with 3 bases of the junction left unmatched. CDR1 DFQATT and CDR2 SNEGSKA come from the germline V gene (reference sequence). This CDR3 comprises 15 residues. Here the CDR3 DNA reads TGCAGTGCTAGGGGGACTAGCGAGGCCAAAAACATTCAGTACTTC. Amino acid sequence: CSARGTSEAKNIQYF.

This clonotype was recorded a few times. The chain carries TRBV20-1 and TRBJ1-1; no clear D gene. V lost 3 bases and J 1 base, leaving 9 bases between the germline ends. Germline V CDR1 and CDR2: DFQATT, SNEGSKA (reference sequence). This CDR3 is built from 13 residues. The CDR3 DNA reads as TGCAGTGCTAGTGCGATTGAGAACACTGAAGCTTTCTTT. Its protein product is CSASAIENTEAFF.

The rearrangement links TRBV29-1 to TRBJ2-3; D call uncertain. Germline CDR1 and CDR2: SQVTM and ANQGSEA. V was clipped by 6 bases and J by 5 bases, with 9 bases between them. This CDR3 has 11 amino acids. CDR3 sequence: CSVLTGDTQYF. CDR3 nucleotide sequence: TGCAGCGTCCTAACGGGAGATACGCAGTATTTT.

In its sample, this clonotype was seen many times. The V and J genes are TRBV5-6 and TRBJ2-6, with D maybe TRBD1 (5 bases). Trimming removed 0 bases from V and 12 bases from J, with 10 bases in between. There are 13 residues in the CDR3. Germline CDR1 reads SGHDT; CDR2 reads YYEEEE. Here the CDR3 DNA reads TGTGCCAGCAGCTTGGGGCAGGGTGGCGTCCTGACTTTC. It codes for CASSLGQGGVLTF.

This clonotype was picked up a small number of times. The chain uses TRBV20-1 and TRBJ2-3; D might be TRBD1 or TRBD2, each matching 5 bases. CDR1 DFQATT and CDR2 SNEGSKA come from the germline V gene (reference sequence). The germline V and J ends were trimmed by 0 bases and 4 bases, with 11 bases remaining between them. The CDR3 sequence is 14 residues long. The CDR3 nucleotides read TGCAGTGCTAGAGATCATAGGGGAGCAGATACGCAGTATTTT. This encodes CSARDHRGADTQYF.

The CDR3 sequence: CASSVGPSGNTGELFF. As DNA, the CDR3 is TGTGCCAGCAGCGTAGGCCCTAGCGGAAACACCGGGGAGCTGTTTTTT. The gene calls are TRBV9 and TRBJ2-2, with 7 bases lining up with TRBD2. CDR3 length equals 16 residues. CDR1 is SGDLS, CDR2 YYNGEE, per germline. V lost 0 bases and J lost 2; bases outside the gene matches: 4. The entire variable domain, with the rest obtained from reference TRBV9 and TRBJ2-2, is as follows: DSGVTQTPKHLITATGQRVTLRCSPRSGDLSVYWYQQSLDQGLQFLIQYYNGEERAKGNILERFSAQQFPDLHSELNLSSLELGDSALYFCASSVGPSGNTGELFFGEGSRLTVL.

In its sample, this clonotype was seen a few times. J is TRBJ2-7 and V is TRBV5-1; 7 nucleotides match TRBD1. This CDR3 region has 18 residues. Germline CDR1 is SGHRS and CDR2 is YFSETQ. Trimming took 0 bases from V and 5 from J; bases not matched to a gene: 17. CDR3: CASSLAFSRGSVDNEQYF. For the CDR3, the DNA is TGCGCCAGCAGCTTGGCGTTCAGCAGGGGGAGTGTGGATAACGAGCAGTACTTC.

The count of this clonotype is one. The chain combines TRBV6-5 with TRBJ2-3; D gene unclear. Germline V CDR1 and CDR2: MNHEY, SVGAGI. The CDR3 covers 13 residues. V shed 3 bases and J shed 2 bases, with 6 bases lying between them. The CDR3: CASSYWDTDTQYF. CDR3 sequence (DNA): TGTGCCAGCAGTTATTGGGACACAGATACGCAGTATTTT.

CDR3 DNA sequence: TGTGCCATCAGTCGGGACAGAACCAATTCACCCCTCCACTTT. Translation: CAISRDRTNSPLHF. The rearrangement links TRBV10-3 to TRBJ1-6; 7 nucleotides agree with TRBD1. V lost 5 bases to trimming and J lost 7 bases; unmatched junction nucleotides: 5. The CDR3 length is 14 residues. Per the germline V gene, CDR1 is ENHRY and CDR2 is SYGVKD.

The chain is built from TRBV5-5 and TRBJ2-1, with TRBD1 identical over 7 bases. The CDR3 loop spans 16 amino acids. Per germline, CDR1 SGHKS and CDR2 YYEKEE (reference sequence). Trimming at V came to 2 bases and at J to 0 bases, leaving 5 bases not matched to a gene. CDR3 DNA: TGTGCCAGCAGCTTTCCCGGGACAGTCTCCTACAATGAGCAGTTCTTC. Protein: CASSFPGTVSYNEQFF.

DNA of the CDR3: TGTGCCACCGCCCTGGAGGGGCGGACTGAAGCTTTCTTT. Translated: CATALEGRTEAFF. The chain is built from TRBV10-3 and TRBJ1-1, with D maybe TRBD1 (5 bases). Deletions cut 10 bases from V and 5 bases from J, with 17 bases between. Germline V lookup: CDR1 ENHRY, CDR2 SYGVKD. The CDR3 length is 13 residues.

This chain joins TRBV20-1 and TRBJ2-1; weak D call: TRBD1 (5 bases). The CDR3 totals 10 residues. V dropped 4 bases and J dropped 8 bases, with 6 bases sitting between them. Germline V gene data show CDR1 as DFQATT and CDR2 as SNEGSKA (reference sequence). CDR3 residues: CSAIGDEQFF. The CDR3 DNA sequence: TGCAGTGCTATAGGGGATGAGCAGTTCTTC.

This clonotype appeared a few times. V is TRBV5-1 and J is TRBJ2-3, with 7 bases that match TRBD2. The CDR3 length is 13 residues. Germline values: CDR1 SGHRS, CDR2 YFSETQ. Trimming removed 6 bases from V and 6 bases from J; junction bases left unmatched: 7. The CDR3 reads CASNGGSGDTQYF. The CDR3 DNA sequence: TGCGCCAGCAACGGCGGGAGTGGCGATACGCAGTATTTT.

This clonotype showed up just a few times. V and J are TRBV29-1 and TRBJ1-2; 8 bases align to TRBD1. The germline V gene encodes CDR1 SQVTM and CDR2 ANQGSEA. V lost 6 bases and J lost 4; bases outside the gene matches: 7. This CDR3 contains 13 residues. The CDR3 nucleotides are TGCAGCGTCGCCGGGACAGGCGGCTATGGCTACACCTTC. This sequence encodes CSVAGTGGYGYTF.

This clonotype was observed a few times. The rearrangement joins TRBV6-1 to TRBJ2-5; 11 bases are shared with TRBD2. J lost 5 bases, V lost 6 bases, and 11 bases had no gene match. CDR1 is MNHNS and CDR2 is SASEGT in the germline V gene. The CDR3 is 16 amino acids. As DNA, the CDR3 is TGTGCCAGCAGACCGGGACTAGCGGAATTGGGGGAGACCCAGTACTTC. This codes for CASRPGLAELGETQYF.

The chain recombines TRBV6-1 with TRBJ2-5; 8 bases map to TRBD1. This CDR3 has 16 amino acids. V lost 2 bases and J lost 2; bases outside the gene matches: 7. Germline V lookup: CDR1 MNHNS, CDR2 SASEGT. CDR3: CASSEKAGGLQETQYF. The CDR3 region has the DNA TGTGCCAGCAGTGAAAAGGCAGGGGGCTTACAAGAGACCCAGTACTTC.